The present T cell receptor beta chain was sequenced within a study of Graves' ophthalmopathy and Graves' hyperthyroidism. Amplification targeted the TCR beta CDR3 regions, with RNA transcripts as the source material. Following a first-round RT-PCR that used HTBI primers, a second-round multiplex PCR was carried out. MiXCR, run by TCRdb on the multiplex PCR reads, gives a single entry per CDR3 protein. This table has about 210,000 distinct CDR3 sequences, around 28% appearing once. CDR1 is LNHDA and CDR2 is SQIVND in the germline V gene (reference sequence). CDR3 length: 14 amino acids. V lost 6 bases and J lost 0, with 9 bases in between. This clonotype was recorded many times.

The sequenced sample consisted of peripheral blood. The chain combines TRBV19 with TRBJ1-5; D ambiguous. The sequence was collected from a man in his fifties or sixties with Graves' ophthalmopathy. The CDR3 sequence: CASRPLYSNQPQHF. DNA for the CDR3: TGTGCCAGTAGACCTCTATATAGCAATCAGCCCCAGCATTTT.